The rows below give T cell receptor beta chains drawn from one sample of a study of cytomegalovirus exposure and HLA in healthy donors. TCRdb keeps only in-frame clones here, not all; method: immunoSEQ multiplex PCR. The repertoire includes approximately 80,000 clones, roughly two thirds of them detected once, and roughly a sixth sits in the top ten. The sample consisted of PBMCs. Receptors originate from a woman aged 40 to 50 in good health and CMV-seropositive. Both conserved end residues are trimmed from each CDR3. The order of the fields is clone size, J gene, V gene, CDR3 protein. Only part of the rows carry a size: once, few, many, or a class if the clone is expanded.

clone size: .; J gene: TRBJ2-5; V gene: TRBV5-4; CDR3 protein: ASSFSSEETQY
clone size: few; J gene: TRBJ1-5; V gene: TRBV7-2; CDR3 protein: ASSNIQGARAQH
clone size: .; J gene: TRBJ1-5; V gene: TRBV30; CDR3 protein: AWGTGGNQPQH
clone size: .; J gene: TRBJ2-7; V gene: TRBV27; CDR3 protein: ASSFLRGRTGPYEQY
clone size: once; J gene: TRBJ1-3; V gene: TRBV6-5; CDR3 protein: ASGFVGNTIY
clone size: .; J gene: TRBJ2-7; V gene: TRBV29-1; CDR3 protein: SAGSYEQY
clone size: once; J gene: TRBJ1-5; V gene: TRBV7-2; CDR3 protein: ASSRGSNQPQH
clone size: .; J gene: TRBJ2-2; V gene: TRBV5-6; CDR3 protein: ASTGQVERSTGELF
clone size: .; J gene: TRBJ1-5; V gene: TRBV18; CDR3 protein: ASSNNINRGYNQPQH
clone size: .; J gene: TRBJ1-5; V gene: TRBV6-1; CDR3 protein: ASGQVSNQPQH
clone size: .; J gene: TRBJ1-4; V gene: TRBV7-9; CDR3 protein: ASSVSNEKLF
clone size: few; J gene: TRBJ1-1; V gene: TRBV5-5; CDR3 protein: ASSRGVNTEAF
clone size: .; J gene: TRBJ2-7; V gene: TRBV9; CDR3 protein: ASSVVTSGAEQY
clone size: .; J gene: TRBJ2-5; V gene: TRBV5-6; CDR3 protein: ASSFGQGETQY
clone size: many; J gene: TRBJ1-1; V gene: TRBV10-2; CDR3 protein: ASTGGAEAF
clone size: few; J gene: TRBJ1-1; V gene: TRBV19; CDR3 protein: ASSMYGENTEAF
clone size: .; J gene: TRBJ2-3; V gene: TRBV27; CDR3 protein: ASSFGRSGGYIDTQY
clone size: .; J gene: TRBJ2-7; V gene: TRBV4-3; CDR3 protein: ASSQTQGSNEQY
clone size: few; J gene: TRBJ2-5; V gene: TRBV7-7; CDR3 protein: ASSLALVPTHETQY
clone size: .; J gene: TRBJ2-7; V gene: TRBV28; CDR3 protein: ASSPPGYRGSYEQY
clone size: few; J gene: TRBJ2-1; V gene: TRBV30; CDR3 protein: AWDRNDYNEQF
clone size: .; J gene: TRBJ2-7; V gene: TRBV2; CDR3 protein: ASVKTNSYEQY
clone size: few; J gene: TRBJ1-6; V gene: TRBV7-9; CDR3 protein: ASSLSQGLPGSPLH
clone size: .; J gene: TRBJ2-3; V gene: TRBV7-2; CDR3 protein: ASSLEGGATPDTQY
clone size: .; J gene: TRBJ2-1; V gene: TRBV7-2; CDR3 protein: ASSGDRYNEQF
clone size: .; J gene: TRBJ1-1; V gene: TRBV9; CDR3 protein: ASSVGIGTGRNTEAF
clone size: .; J gene: TRBJ2-1; V gene: TRBV6-5; CDR3 protein: ASTLFRGNNEQF
clone size: .; J gene: TRBJ2-5; V gene: TRBV30; CDR3 protein: AWSGTGLAGQETQY
clone size: .; J gene: TRBJ1-3; V gene: TRBV5-8; CDR3 protein: ASSLEGVGNTIY
clone size: .; J gene: TRBJ2-7; V gene: TRBV6-1; CDR3 protein: ASSERGLGGGEQY
clone size: .; J gene: TRBJ1-3; V gene: TRBV10-2; CDR3 protein: ASSPTTTGNTIY
clone size: .; J gene: TRBJ1-2; V gene: TRBV25-1; CDR3 protein: ASSDSWRYGYT
clone size: .; J gene: TRBJ2-5; V gene: TRBV12-5; CDR3 protein: ATGRTGEETQY
clone size: medium-sized; J gene: TRBJ2-7; V gene: TRBV7-9; CDR3 protein: ASSLAGVMEQY
clone size: .; J gene: TRBJ2-1; V gene: TRBV10-1; CDR3 protein: ASSDSAGGVLGRQF
clone size: .; J gene: TRBJ1-1; V gene: TRBV18; CDR3 protein: ASSLDIGAAEAF
clone size: .; J gene: TRBJ1-4; V gene: TRBV4-3; CDR3 protein: ASSQVPVPNEKLF
clone size: .; J gene: TRBJ2-2; V gene: TRBV5-1; CDR3 protein: ASSLAVQGTGELF
clone size: .; J gene: TRBJ1-5; V gene: TRBV7-9; CDR3 protein: ASGTGTNQPQH
clone size: .; J gene: TRBJ1-2; V gene: TRBV30; CDR3 protein: AWSVITGYGYT
clone size: .; J gene: TRBJ2-7; V gene: TRBV6-1; CDR3 protein: ASSVNTLAEIPYEQY
clone size: few; J gene: TRBJ1-2; V gene: TRBV6-5; CDR3 protein: ASSYRQGGYGYT
clone size: .; J gene: TRBJ1-5; V gene: TRBV27; CDR3 protein: ASSEMGQANQPQH